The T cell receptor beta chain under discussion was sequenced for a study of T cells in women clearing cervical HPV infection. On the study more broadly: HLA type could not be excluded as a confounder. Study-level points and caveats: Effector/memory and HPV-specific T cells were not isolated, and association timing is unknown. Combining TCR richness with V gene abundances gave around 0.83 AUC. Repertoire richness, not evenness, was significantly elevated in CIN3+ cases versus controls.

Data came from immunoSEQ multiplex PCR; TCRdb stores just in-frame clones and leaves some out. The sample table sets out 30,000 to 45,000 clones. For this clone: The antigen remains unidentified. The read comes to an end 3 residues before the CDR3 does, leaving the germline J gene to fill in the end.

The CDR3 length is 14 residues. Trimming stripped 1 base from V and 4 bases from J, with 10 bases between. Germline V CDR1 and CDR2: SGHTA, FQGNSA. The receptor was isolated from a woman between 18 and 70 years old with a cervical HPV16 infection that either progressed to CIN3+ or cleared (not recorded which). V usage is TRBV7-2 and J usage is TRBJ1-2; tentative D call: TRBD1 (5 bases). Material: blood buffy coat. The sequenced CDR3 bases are TGTGCCAGCAGCTTAGGGGGCTCCAGCTATGGC. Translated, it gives CASSLGGSSYG. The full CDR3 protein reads CASSLGGSSYGYTF.